A selection of T cell receptor beta chains follows, all from one sample in a study of post-analysis software for immune sequencing data. MiXCR was run by TCRdb on the PCR reads, yielding one entry per CDR3 protein. The repertoire has 700,000 to 800,000 distinct CDR3 sequences, approximately 30% of them found once; the top ten carry 0.5% to 0.6%. Input material: blood. These receptors came from a girl between 5 and 17 years old with multiple sclerosis. CDR3s include the opening cysteine and the closing phenylalanine or tryptophan.

V gene	J gene	CDR3 protein
TRBV11-2	TRBJ2-1	CASSGQKGNEQFF
TRBV4-1	TRBJ1-4	CASSQDKAPGTGAQEGRKLFF
TRBV18	TRBJ1-1	CASSPRTDANTEAFF
TRBV7-8	TRBJ2-3	CASSSPGQSSTDTQYF
TRBV20-1	TRBJ1-2	CSASTRVYKSGQNYGYTF
TRBV5-1	TRBJ2-4	CASSLESRSAIQYF
TRBV2	TRBJ1-2	CASSPAGFGGYTF
TRBV6-1	TRBJ2-1	CASSEQSHNEQFF
TRBV7-2	TRBJ1-4	CASSLVGGAINEKLFF
TRBV7-7	TRBJ2-3	CASRVQGPDTQYF
TRBV20-1	TRBJ2-5	CSARITGETQYF
TRBV10-3	TRBJ2-3	CAISLAGGADTQYF
TRBV24-1	TRBJ2-3	CATRNTGSTDTQYF
TRBV7-9	TRBJ2-3	CASSLALAGRTDTQYF
TRBV10-3	TRBJ2-5	CASRPQSQETQYF
TRBV6-5	TRBJ1-2	CASSPPGLLYGYTF
TRBV9	TRBJ2-1	CASSVVPSNNEQFF
TRBV20-1	TRBJ2-3	CSASPGTSSTDTQYF
TRBV12-3/TRBV12-4	TRBJ2-5	CASSFPPVGQETQYF
TRBV6-6	TRBJ2-3	CASSYVEDTQYF
TRBV11-2	TRBJ2-2	CASSTWTSGGHTGELFF
TRBV28	TRBJ2-3	CASSSSGTGGFAQYF
TRBV10-3	TRBJ2-6	CAISIVDSGANVLTF
TRBV7-9	TRBJ2-7	CASSPDRGPTSGRYEQYF
TRBV29-1	TRBJ2-1	CSVPRTSGYNEQFF
TRBV10-3	TRBJ2-1	CAISVLAGGPYNEQFF
TRBV24-1	TRBJ2-5	CATSESAGTASQETQYF
TRBV5-1	TRBJ2-1	CASSLSLSGRAGNNEQFF
TRBV5-1	TRBJ1-2	CASSIRPGQGTGYTF
TRBV20-1	TRBJ2-3	CSARETSGGWDTQYF
TRBV15	TRBJ1-2	CATSRDGQGVEGYTF
TRBV20-1	TRBJ1-4	CSAPSKRETNEKLFF
TRBV7-2	TRBJ2-5	CASSLNRVVVETQYF
TRBV5-1	TRBJ2-7	CASSWDSTYEQYF
TRBV20-1	TRBJ2-1	CSAIRSGGPSSYNEQFF
TRBV7-9	TRBJ1-2	CASSLADSSYTF
TRBV11-3	TRBJ2-3	CASSFTSGMQYF
TRBV28	TRBJ2-7	CASSVTYYEQYF
TRBV13	TRBJ2-7	CASSFTGTGPREQYF
TRBV6-1	TRBJ2-1	CASSALAGDDWGEQFF
TRBV20-1	TRBJ1-1	CSARPTGGKGRAFF
TRBV7-8	TRBJ2-7	CASSPAPVSQSVNYEQYF
TRBV9	TRBJ2-5	CASNTGERTTGETQYF
TRBV12-3/TRBV12-4	TRBJ2-5	CASRPTVKETQYF
TRBV4-1	TRBJ1-1	CASSQDNDGETEAFF
TRBV11-2	TRBJ2-5	CASSLGLVGGSGGYTFGSGTQYF
TRBV29-1	TRBJ1-4	CSVEGVPGEPNEKLFF
TRBV5-1	TRBJ2-7	CASSHPGTSAYEQYF
TRBV28	TRBJ2-5	CASRSGGETQYF
TRBV9	TRBJ2-1	CASSGGGTIYNEQFF
TRBV4-2	TRBJ1-6	CASSQEARGDGSPLHF
TRBV12-3/TRBV12-4	TRBJ1-2	CASTEHGRRGYTF
TRBV12-5	TRBJ2-1	CASALLGLAHNEQFF
TRBV7-2	TRBJ2-3	CASSPLAGGDTQYF